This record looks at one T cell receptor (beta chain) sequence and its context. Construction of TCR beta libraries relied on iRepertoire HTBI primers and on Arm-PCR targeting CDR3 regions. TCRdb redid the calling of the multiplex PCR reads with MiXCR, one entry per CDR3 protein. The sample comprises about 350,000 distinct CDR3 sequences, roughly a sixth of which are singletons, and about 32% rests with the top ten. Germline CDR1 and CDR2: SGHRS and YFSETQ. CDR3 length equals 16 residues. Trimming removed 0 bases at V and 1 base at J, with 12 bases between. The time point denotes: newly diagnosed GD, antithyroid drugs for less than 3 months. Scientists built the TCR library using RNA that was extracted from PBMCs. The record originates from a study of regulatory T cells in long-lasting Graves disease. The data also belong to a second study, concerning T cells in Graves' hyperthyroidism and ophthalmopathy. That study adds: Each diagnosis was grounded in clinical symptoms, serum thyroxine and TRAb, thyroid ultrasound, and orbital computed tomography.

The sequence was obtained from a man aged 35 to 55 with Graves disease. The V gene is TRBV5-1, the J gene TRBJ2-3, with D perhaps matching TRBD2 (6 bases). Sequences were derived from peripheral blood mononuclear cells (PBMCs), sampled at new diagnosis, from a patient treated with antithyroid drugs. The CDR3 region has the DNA TGCGCCAGCAGCTTGGGGGCCGGAGGGGGCACAGATACGCAGTATTTT. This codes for CASSLGAGGGTDTQYF.